This T cell receptor (beta chain) came from a study of control samples from healthy donors and cancer patients. In its sample, this clone was seen a few times. This table comes from immunoSEQ multiplex PCR, and its TCRdb copy is limited to in-frame clones, with some not included. The sample contains 150,000 to 200,000 clones, 80% to 90% of which appear only once. The TCR originated in a man aged 18 to 29 in good health. Sequencing was performed on blood.

In DNA, the CDR3 is TGTGCCAGCAGTTCAGCCGGGACAGGCGTTCATGGCTACACCTTC. Protein sequence: CASSSAGTGVHGYTF. The gene calls are TRBV6-2 or TRBV6-3 and TRBJ1-2; the match to TRBD1 covers 8 bases. CDR3 size: 15 residues. The J segment lost 6 bases and the V segment lost 4 bases, leaving 10 bases of the junction unmatched. Per germline, CDR1 MNHEY and CDR2 SVGEGT.